Presented here are 21 T cell receptor beta chains from one specimen sequenced in a study of cytomegalovirus exposure and HLA in healthy donors. 60 Vbeta and 13 Jbeta primers were used in PCR. Here immunoSEQ multiplex PCR was the method, and the copy in TCRdb shows in-frame clones only, minus some. The sample holds roughly 160,000 clones, roughly 78% seen once. The sequenced sample was PBMCs. The receptors shown here come from a woman between 45 and 60 years old in good health and CMV-seropositive.

This chain connects TRBV27 to TRBJ2-2, with D uncertain. Looked up from germline, CDR1 is MNHEY and CDR2 is SMNVEV (reference sequence). The germline V and J ends were trimmed by 3 bases and 1 base, with 6 bases remaining between them. This CDR3 is built from 14 residues. Written as DNA, the CDR3 is TGTGCCAGCAGTTTCCGACAGAACACCGGGGAGCTGTTTTTT. Its translation is CASSFRQNTGELFF.

The V and J genes are TRBV5-1 and TRBJ2-3; 7 nucleotides match TRBD2. The CDR3 consists of 15 residues. Germline trimming cut 3 bases from V and 2 bases from J; bases unmatched to any gene: 6. The V gene's germline CDR1 is SGHRS and CDR2 YFSETQ. DNA of the CDR3: TGCGCCAGCAGCTGGTACCGGGACTACACAGATACGCAGTATTTT. Protein sequence: CASSWYRDYTDTQYF.

This clone has more than one count but fewer than ten. The chain couples TRBV30 to TRBJ1-2; the D is unclear. CDR3 size: 15 residues. The V gene lost 1 base and the J gene lost 4 bases, with 16 bases spanning the gap. Germline CDR1 is GTSNPN and CDR2 is SVGIG (reference sequence). This CDR3 reads CAWSGRVRMGYGYTF. CDR3 DNA sequence: TGTGCCTGGAGTGGACGGGTCAGAATGGGCTATGGCTACACCTTC.

The chain recombines TRBV5-1 with TRBJ2-5, with 11 positions matching TRBD2. Germline trimming cut 2 bases from V and 1 base from J; bases unmatched to any gene: 1. CDR1 and CDR2 from the germline V gene are SGHRS and YFSETQ. This CDR3 spans 15 amino acids. The CDR3, as DNA: TGCGCCAGCAGCTTCACTAGCGGGAGCCAAGAGACCCAGTACTTC. It specifies CASSFTSGSQETQYF.

The chain carries TRBV27 and TRBJ1-5; the D gene is possibly TRBD1 (5 bases). From germline, CDR1 is MNHEY and CDR2 SMNVEV (reference sequence). The CDR3 length is 18 residues. The germline V and J ends were trimmed by 2 bases and 1 base, with 18 bases remaining between them. The CDR3 loop is CASSLQIVGEVSNQPQHF. The CDR3 bases are TGTGCCAGCAGTTTACAAATAGTGGGGGAGGTAAGCAATCAGCCCCAGCATTTT.

The V gene is TRBV9, the J gene TRBJ1-2; D not certain. V lost 6 bases to trimming and J lost 8 bases, with 11 bases between them. The CDR3 loop spans 11 amino acids. The germline gives CDR1 SGDLS, CDR2 YYNGEE. As DNA, the CDR3 is TGTGCCAGCAACGCTCCGGGAGGCTACACCTTC. This translates into CASNAPGGYTF.

The chain combines TRBV2 with TRBJ2-7; maybe TRBD1 (6 bases). Germline assignment: CDR1 SNHLY and CDR2 FYNNEI. V shed 7 bases and J shed 2 bases, with 12 bases lying between them. This CDR3 has 13 amino acids. This CDR3 reads CASIDRRPYEQYF. In nucleotides, the CDR3 is TGTGCCAGCATTGACAGGCGACCCTACGAGCAGTACTTC.

Points on this clone: The sample carries other DNA sequences with the same CDR3. J is TRBJ2-7 and V is TRBV6-5; 7 bases fit TRBD1. Germline CDR1 MNHEY, CDR2 SVGAGI. This CDR3 contains 14 residues. Trimming at V came to 7 bases and at J to 9 bases, leaving 15 bases not matched to a gene. The CDR3 protein is CASTKGVLQGRQYF. Written as DNA, the CDR3 is TGTGCCAGCACCAAGGGGGTTTTACAGGGGAGGCAGTACTTC.

J is TRBJ1-2 and V is TRBV5-1, with 9 nucleotides matching TRBD1. The CDR3 loop spans 13 amino acids. CDR1 is SGHRS and CDR2 is YFSETQ in the germline V gene. The CDR3 protein is CAIRVGTGYGYTF. In DNA, the CDR3 is TGCGCGATAAGGGTTGGGACAGGGTACGGCTACACCTTC.

The chain recombines TRBV5-1 with TRBJ1-4; TRBD1 aligns across 11 bases. V lost 2 bases and J lost 8; bases outside the gene matches: 5. The CDR3 runs 15 residues. Looked up from germline, CDR1 is SGHRS and CDR2 is YFSETQ. CDR3 region: CASSFGTGGPEKLFF. The DNA of the CDR3 is TGCGCCAGCAGCTTCGGGACAGGGGGACCGGAAAAACTGTTTTTT.

The V call is TRBV4-3, the J call TRBJ1-4, with 10 bases lining up with TRBD1. The CDR3 loop spans 15 amino acids. Germline CDR1 LGHNA, CDR2 YSLEER. V gave up 6 bases and J gave up 8 bases; unmatched junction bases: 9. The CDR3 coding sequence is TGCGCCAGCAGTTCGACAGGGGGCAAAGAAGAAAAACTGTTTTTT. Protein sequence: CASSSTGGKEEKLFF.

The CDR3 DNA sequence: TGTGCCAGCAGCTTAGTCCAATCACTAAGCTCTCATGAGCAGTTCTTC. This gives the protein CASSLVQSLSSHEQFF. The V gene is TRBV7-2, the J gene TRBJ2-1; D gene uncertain. V lost 1 base and J lost 8, with 18 bases in between. Germline loops: CDR1 SGHTA, CDR2 FQGNSA. The CDR3 contains 16 residues.

The chain employs TRBV15 and TRBJ2-6, with 10 bases aligning to TRBD1. Germline CDR1 and CDR2: LNHNV and YYDKDF (reference sequence). The CDR3 totals 17 residues. Trimming cost V 9 bases and J 2 bases; bases outside gene matches: 10. This chain's CDR3 is CATRPGQGNTGANVLTF. The CDR3 DNA is TGTGCCACGAGGCCGGGACAGGGGAACACTGGGGCCAACGTCCTGACTTTC.

The chain has TRBV7-8 and TRBJ2-1; 10 bases are shared with TRBD2. The length of the CDR3 is 14 residues. CDR1 SGHVS and CDR2 FQNEAQ come from the germline V gene. V shed 2 bases, J shed 8 bases, and the junction held 3 bases outside the gene matches. CDR3 coding DNA: TGTGCCAGCAGCTTATCTAGCGGGGGCTATGAGCAGTTCTTC. This gives the protein CASSLSSGGYEQFF. Full variable domain (rest looked up from reference TRBV7-8 and TRBJ2-1): GAGVSQSPRYKVAKRGQDVALRCDPISGHVSLFWYQQALGQGPEFLTYFQNEAQLDKSGLPSDRFFAERPEGSVSTLKIQRTQQEDSAVYLCASSLSSGGYEQFFGPGTRLTVL.

This sequence joins TRBV18 and TRBJ1-4; D not resolved. Trimming removed 6 bases from V and 7 bases from J, with 12 bases in between. Germline CDR1 is KGHSH and CDR2 is LQKENI. This CDR3 is 13 amino acids long. The CDR3 protein is CASSRTEAEKLFF. CDR3 DNA sequence: TGTGCCAGCTCCCGGACTGAAGCTGAAAAACTGTTTTTT.

The chain employs TRBV18 and TRBJ2-5; 8 nucleotides line up with TRBD1. The CDR3 covers 14 residues. The germline CDR1 and CDR2 sequences are KGHSH and LQKENI. The trim removed 3 bases at V and 4 bases at J, leaving 4 bases unmatched. CDR3 loop: CASSPKQGGETQYF. The CDR3 DNA is TGTGCCAGCTCACCCAAACAGGGGGGAGAGACCCAGTACTTC.

This clone was counted only a few times. This chain links TRBV6-1 with TRBJ2-3; 7 nucleotides match TRBD2. Germline values: CDR1 MNHNS, CDR2 SASEGT. This CDR3 spans 13 amino acids. The V gene end was trimmed by 8 bases and the J gene end by 2 bases; junction bases not matched to a gene: 4. CDR3 loop: CASAGETTDTQYF. In DNA, the CDR3 is TGTGCCAGCGCGGGGGAGACCACAGATACGCAGTATTTT.

The J gene is TRBJ1-1, the V gene TRBV10-3; D perhaps matches TRBD1 (6 bases). The V gene lost 7 bases and the J gene lost 0 bases, with 15 bases spanning the gap. Germline assignment: CDR1 ENHRY and CDR2 SYGVKD. The CDR3 loop spans 15 amino acids. The CDR3 region has the DNA TGTGCCATCAAAGGCAGGGGACCCATGAACACTGAAGCTTTCTTT. Its translation: CAIKGRGPMNTEAFF.

The chain has TRBV6-1 and TRBJ2-2; weak D call: TRBD2 (5 bases). The CDR3 totals 12 residues. V lost 6 bases to trimming and J lost 10 bases, with 12 bases between them. Germline V gene sequence: CDR1 MNHNS, CDR2 SASEGT. CDR3 DNA: TGTGCCAGCAGCCAGCGGTTGTTGGAGCTGTTTTTT. It yields the protein CASSQRLLELFF.

The V call is TRBV4-2, the J call TRBJ1-1; D is undetermined. This CDR3 comprises 13 residues. V lost 0 bases and J 11 bases, leaving 13 bases between the germline ends. Germline V CDR1 and CDR2: LGHNA, YNFKEQ. The CDR3 reads CASSQDLGPVAFF. The CDR3 region has the DNA TGTGCCAGCAGCCAAGATTTGGGCCCCGTGGCTTTCTTT.

J is TRBJ2-1 and V is TRBV11-1; weak D call: TRBD1 (5 bases). This CDR3 spans 18 amino acids. CDR1 is SGHAT and CDR2 is FQDESV in the germline V gene (reference sequence). The V and J ends lost 0 bases and 2 bases respectively, with 17 bases between them. The CDR3 nucleotides read TGTGCCAGCAGCTTAGCGGCATCAAATAGGGGCCCCTACAATGAGCAGTTCTTC. Its translation: CASSLAASNRGPYNEQFF.